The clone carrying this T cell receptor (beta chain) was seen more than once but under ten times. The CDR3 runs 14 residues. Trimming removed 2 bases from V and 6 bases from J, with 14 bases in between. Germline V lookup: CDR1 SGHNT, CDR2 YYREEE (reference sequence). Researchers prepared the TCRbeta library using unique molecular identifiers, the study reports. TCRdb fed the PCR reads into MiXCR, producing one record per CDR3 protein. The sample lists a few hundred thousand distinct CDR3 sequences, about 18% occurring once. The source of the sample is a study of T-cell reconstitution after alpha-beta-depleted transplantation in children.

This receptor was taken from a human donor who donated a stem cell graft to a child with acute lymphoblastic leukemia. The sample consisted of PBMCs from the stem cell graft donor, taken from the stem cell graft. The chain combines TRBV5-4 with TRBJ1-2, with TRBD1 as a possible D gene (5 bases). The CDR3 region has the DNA TGTGCCAGCAGCTTTAAGTTAGGGGAAAATGGCTACACCTTC. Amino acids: CASSFKLGENGYTF.